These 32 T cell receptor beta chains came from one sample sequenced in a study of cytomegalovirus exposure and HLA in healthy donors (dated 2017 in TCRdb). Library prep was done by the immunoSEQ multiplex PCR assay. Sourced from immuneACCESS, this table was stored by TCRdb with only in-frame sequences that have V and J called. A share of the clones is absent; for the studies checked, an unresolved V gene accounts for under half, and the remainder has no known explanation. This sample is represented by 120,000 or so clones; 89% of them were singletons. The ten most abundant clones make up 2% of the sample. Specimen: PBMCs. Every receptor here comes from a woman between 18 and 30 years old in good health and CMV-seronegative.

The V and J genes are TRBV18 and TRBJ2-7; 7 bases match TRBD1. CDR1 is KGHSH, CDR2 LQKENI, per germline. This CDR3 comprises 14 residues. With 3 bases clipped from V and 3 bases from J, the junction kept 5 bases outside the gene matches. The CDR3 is CASSPGTANYEQYF. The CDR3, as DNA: TGTGCCAGCTCACCGGGGACAGCTAACTACGAGCAGTACTTC.

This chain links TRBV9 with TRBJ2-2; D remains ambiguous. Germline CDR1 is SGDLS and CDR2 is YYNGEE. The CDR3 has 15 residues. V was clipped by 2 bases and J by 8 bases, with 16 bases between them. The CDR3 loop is CASSVTSPGSGELFF. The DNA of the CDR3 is TGTGCCAGCAGCGTTACCTCCCCGGGTTCGGGGGAGCTGTTTTTT.

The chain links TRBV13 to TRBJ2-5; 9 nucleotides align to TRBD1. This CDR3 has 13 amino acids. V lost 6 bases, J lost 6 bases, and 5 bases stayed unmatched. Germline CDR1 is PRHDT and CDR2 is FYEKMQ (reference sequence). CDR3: CASRSDRGQTQYF. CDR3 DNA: TGTGCCAGCAGATCGGACAGGGGCCAGACCCAGTACTTC.

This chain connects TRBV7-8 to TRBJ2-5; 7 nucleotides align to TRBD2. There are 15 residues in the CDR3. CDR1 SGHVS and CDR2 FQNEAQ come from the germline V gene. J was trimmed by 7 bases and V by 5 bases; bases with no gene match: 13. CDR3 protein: CASSLGGSPEGTQYF. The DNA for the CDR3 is TGTGCCAGCAGCCTCGGGGGGTCGCCGGAAGGGACCCAGTACTTC.

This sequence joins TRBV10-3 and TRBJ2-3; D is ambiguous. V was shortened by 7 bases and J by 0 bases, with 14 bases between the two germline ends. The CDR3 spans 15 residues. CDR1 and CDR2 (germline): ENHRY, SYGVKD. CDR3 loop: CAITYGVSSTDTQYF. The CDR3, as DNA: TGTGCCATCACCTACGGAGTTTCTAGCACAGATACGCAGTATTTT.

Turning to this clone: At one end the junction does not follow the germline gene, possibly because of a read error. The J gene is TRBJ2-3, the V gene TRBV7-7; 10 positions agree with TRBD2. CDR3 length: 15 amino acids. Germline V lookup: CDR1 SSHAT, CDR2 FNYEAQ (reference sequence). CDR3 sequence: CASSLTSGSTDTQYF. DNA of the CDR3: TGTGCTAGCAGCTTGACTAGCGGGAGCACAGATACGCAGTATTTT. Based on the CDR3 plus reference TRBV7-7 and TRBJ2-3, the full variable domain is GAGVSQSPRYKVTKRGQDVTLRCDPISSHATLYWYQQALGQGPEFLTYFNYEAQPDKSGLPSDRFSAERPEGSISTLTIQRTEQRDSAMYRCASSLTSGSTDTQYFGPGTRLTVL.

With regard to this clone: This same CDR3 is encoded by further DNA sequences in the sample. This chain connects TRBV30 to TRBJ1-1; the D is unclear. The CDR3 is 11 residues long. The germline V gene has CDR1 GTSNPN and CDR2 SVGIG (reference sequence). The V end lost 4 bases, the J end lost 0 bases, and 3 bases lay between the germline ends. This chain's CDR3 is CAWNMNTEAFF. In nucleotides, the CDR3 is TGTGCCTGGAACATGAACACTGAAGCTTTCTTT.

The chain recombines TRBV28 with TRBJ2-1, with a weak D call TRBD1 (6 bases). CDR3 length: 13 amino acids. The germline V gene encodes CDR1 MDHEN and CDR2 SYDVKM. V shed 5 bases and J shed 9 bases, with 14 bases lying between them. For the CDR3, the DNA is TGTGCCAGCAGTCCAACAGGGTGGGGTGAGCAGTTCTTC. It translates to CASSPTGWGEQFF.

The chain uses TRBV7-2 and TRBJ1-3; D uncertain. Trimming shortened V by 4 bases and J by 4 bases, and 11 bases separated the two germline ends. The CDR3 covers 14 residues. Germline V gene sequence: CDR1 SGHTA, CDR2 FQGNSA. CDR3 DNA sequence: TGTGCCAGCAGCTGGGGAGGGCCGGGAAACACCATATATTTT. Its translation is CASSWGGPGNTIYF.

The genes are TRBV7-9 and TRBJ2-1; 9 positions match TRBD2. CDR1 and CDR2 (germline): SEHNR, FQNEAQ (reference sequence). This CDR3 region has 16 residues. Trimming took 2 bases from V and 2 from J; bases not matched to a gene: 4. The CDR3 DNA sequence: TGTGCCAGCAGCTTAAAGGCGGGAGGGGCCTACAATGAGCAGTTCTTC. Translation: CASSLKAGGAYNEQFF.

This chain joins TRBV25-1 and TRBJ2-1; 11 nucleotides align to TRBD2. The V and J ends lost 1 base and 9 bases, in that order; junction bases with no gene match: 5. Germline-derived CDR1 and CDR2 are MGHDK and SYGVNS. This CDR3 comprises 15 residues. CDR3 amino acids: CASSEFSGRAVEQFF. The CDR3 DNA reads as TGTGCCAGCAGTGAATTTAGCGGGAGGGCTGTTGAGCAGTTCTTC.

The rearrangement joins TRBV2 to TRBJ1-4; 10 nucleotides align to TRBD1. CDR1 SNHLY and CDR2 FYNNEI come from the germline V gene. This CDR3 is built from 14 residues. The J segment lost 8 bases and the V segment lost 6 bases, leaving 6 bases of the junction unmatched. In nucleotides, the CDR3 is TGTGCCAGCAGCGGGGACAGGGGATCAGAAAAACTGTTTTTT. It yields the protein CASSGDRGSEKLFF.

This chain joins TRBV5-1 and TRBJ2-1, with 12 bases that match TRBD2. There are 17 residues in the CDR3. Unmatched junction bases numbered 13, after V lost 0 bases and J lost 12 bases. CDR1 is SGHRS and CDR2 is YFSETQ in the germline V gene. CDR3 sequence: CASSLETSGRWAIGQFF. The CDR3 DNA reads TGCGCCAGCAGCTTGGAGACTAGCGGGAGATGGGCAATAGGGCAGTTCTTC.

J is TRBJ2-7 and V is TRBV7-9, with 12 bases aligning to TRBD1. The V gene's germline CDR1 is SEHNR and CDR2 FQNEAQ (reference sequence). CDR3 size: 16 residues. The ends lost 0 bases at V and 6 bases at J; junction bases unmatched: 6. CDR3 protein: CASSLAYGTGGGEQYF. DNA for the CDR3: TGTGCCAGCAGCTTAGCGTATGGGACAGGGGGCGGCGAGCAGTACTTC.

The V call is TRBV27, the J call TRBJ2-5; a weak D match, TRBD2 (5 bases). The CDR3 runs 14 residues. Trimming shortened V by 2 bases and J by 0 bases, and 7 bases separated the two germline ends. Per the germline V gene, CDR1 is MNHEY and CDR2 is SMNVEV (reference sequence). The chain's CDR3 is CASSLLGDQETQYF. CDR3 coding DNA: TGTGCCAGCAGTTTACTCGGGGACCAAGAGACCCAGTACTTC.

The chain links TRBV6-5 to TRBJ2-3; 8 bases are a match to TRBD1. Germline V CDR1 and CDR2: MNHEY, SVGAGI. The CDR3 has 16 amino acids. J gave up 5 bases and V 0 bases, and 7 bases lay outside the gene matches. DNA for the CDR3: TGTGCCAGCAGTTACTCGGGGCAGGGGGCGGGAGATACGCAGTATTTT. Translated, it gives CASSYSGQGAGDTQYF.

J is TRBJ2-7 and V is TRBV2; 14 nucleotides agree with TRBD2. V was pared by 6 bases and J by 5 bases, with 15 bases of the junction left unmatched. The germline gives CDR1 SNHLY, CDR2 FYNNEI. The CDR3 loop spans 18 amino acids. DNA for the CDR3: TGTGCCAGCAGAGCCCGACTAGCGGGAGGGCCAGTAGTCCACGAGCAGTACTTC. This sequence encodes CASRARLAGGPVVHEQYF.

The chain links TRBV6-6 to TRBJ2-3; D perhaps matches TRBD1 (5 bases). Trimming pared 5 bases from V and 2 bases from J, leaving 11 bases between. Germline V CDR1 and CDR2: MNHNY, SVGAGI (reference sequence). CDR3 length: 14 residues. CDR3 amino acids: CASSRDSLTDTQYF. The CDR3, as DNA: TGTGCCAGCAGTCGAGACAGTCTCACAGATACGCAGTATTTT.

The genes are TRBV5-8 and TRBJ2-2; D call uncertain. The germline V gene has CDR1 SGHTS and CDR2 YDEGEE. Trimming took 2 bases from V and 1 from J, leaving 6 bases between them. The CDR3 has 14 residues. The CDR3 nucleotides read TGTGCCAGCAGCTTACTACTGAACACCGGGGAGCTGTTTTTT. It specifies CASSLLLNTGELFF. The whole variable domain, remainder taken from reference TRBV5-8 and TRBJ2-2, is EAGVTQSPTHLIKTRGQQATLRCSPISGHTSVYWYQQALGLGLQFLLWYDEGEERNRGNFPPRFSGRQFPNYSSELNVNALELEDSALYLCASSLLLNTGELFFGEGSRLTVL.

The CDR3 region has the DNA TGTGCCACCAGCGGGGAGCGGGAGTCGAGCGGGGAGCTGTTTTTT. This translates into CATSGERESSGELFF. This chain connects TRBV15 to TRBJ2-2; 8 nucleotides match TRBD2. J gave up 7 bases and V 5 bases, and 9 bases lay outside the gene matches. Germline CDR1 is LNHNV and CDR2 is YYDKDF (reference sequence). The CDR3 consists of 15 residues.

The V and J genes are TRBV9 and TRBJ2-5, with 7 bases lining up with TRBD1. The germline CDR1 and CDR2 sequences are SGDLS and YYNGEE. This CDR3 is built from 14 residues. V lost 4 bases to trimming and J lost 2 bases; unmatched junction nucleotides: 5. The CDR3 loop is CASSPNRGQETQYF. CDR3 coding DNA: TGTGCCAGCAGCCCAAACAGGGGACAAGAGACCCAGTACTTC. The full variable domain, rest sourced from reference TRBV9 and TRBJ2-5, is DSGVTQTPKHLITATGQRVTLRCSPRSGDLSVYWYQQSLDQGLQFLIQYYNGEERAKGNILERFSAQQFPDLHSELNLSSLELGDSALYFCASSPNRGQETQYFGPGTRLLVL.

This chain's CDR3 is CASSLGGNPYEQYF. The CDR3 nucleotides read TGTGCCAGCAGTTTAGGAGGGAACCCCTACGAGCAGTACTTC. J is TRBJ2-7 and V is TRBV28; D is possibly TRBD2 (6 bases). Per germline, CDR1 MDHEN and CDR2 SYDVKM. Between the trimmed V and J ends, which lost 2 bases and 2 bases, there was a span of 10 bases. This CDR3 contains 14 residues.

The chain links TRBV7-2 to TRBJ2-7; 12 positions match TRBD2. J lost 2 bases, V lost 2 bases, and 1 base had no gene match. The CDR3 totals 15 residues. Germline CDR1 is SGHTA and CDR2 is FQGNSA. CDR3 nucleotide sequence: TGTGCCAGCAGCTTACCTAGCGGGGGGGCCTACGAGCAGTACTTC. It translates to CASSLPSGGAYEQYF.

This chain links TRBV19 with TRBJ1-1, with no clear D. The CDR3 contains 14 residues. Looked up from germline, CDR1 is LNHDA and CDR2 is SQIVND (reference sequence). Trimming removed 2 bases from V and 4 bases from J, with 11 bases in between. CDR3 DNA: TGTGCCAGTAGTATAAAAGCCTTGAGCACTGAAGCTTTCTTT. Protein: CASSIKALSTEAFF.

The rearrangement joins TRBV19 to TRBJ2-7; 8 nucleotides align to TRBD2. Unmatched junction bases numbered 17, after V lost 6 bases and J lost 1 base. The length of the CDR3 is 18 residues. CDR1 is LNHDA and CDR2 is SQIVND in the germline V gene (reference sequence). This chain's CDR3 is CASRSRGLAGDGSYEQYF. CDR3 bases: TGTGCCAGTAGGTCCAGAGGGCTAGCGGGCGATGGGTCCTACGAGCAGTACTTC. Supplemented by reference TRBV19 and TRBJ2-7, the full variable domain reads DGGITQSPKYLFRKEGQNVTLSCEQNLNHDAMYWYRQDPGQGLRLIYYSQIVNDFQKGDIAEGYSVSREKKESFPLTVTSAQKNPTAFYLCASRSRGLAGDGSYEQYFGPGTRLTVT.

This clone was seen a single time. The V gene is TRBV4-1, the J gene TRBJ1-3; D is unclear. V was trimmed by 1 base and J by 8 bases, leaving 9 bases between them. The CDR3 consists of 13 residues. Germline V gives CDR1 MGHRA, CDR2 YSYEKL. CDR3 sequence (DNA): TGCGCCAGCAGCCAAGGAAGTAGCGACACCATATATTTT. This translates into CASSQGSSDTIYF.

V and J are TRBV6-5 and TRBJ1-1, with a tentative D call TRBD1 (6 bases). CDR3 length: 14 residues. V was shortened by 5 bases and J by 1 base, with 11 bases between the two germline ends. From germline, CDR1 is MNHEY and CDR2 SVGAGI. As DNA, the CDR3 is TGTGCCAGCAGTACCGGGACAACGAACACTGAAGCTTTCTTT. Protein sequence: CASSTGTTNTEAFF.

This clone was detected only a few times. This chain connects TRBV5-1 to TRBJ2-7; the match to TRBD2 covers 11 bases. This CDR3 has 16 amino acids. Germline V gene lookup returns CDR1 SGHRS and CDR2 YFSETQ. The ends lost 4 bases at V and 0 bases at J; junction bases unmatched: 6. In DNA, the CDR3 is TGCGCCAGCAGCCCGGCCGGGACTAGCGGCTCCTACGAGCAGTACTTC. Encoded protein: CASSPAGTSGSYEQYF. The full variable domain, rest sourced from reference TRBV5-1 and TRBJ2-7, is KAGVTQTPRYLIKTRGQQVTLSCSPISGHRSVSWYQQTPGQGLQFLFEYFSETQRNKGNFPGRFSGRQFSNSRSEMNVSTLELGDSALYLCASSPAGTSGSYEQYFGPGTRLTVT.

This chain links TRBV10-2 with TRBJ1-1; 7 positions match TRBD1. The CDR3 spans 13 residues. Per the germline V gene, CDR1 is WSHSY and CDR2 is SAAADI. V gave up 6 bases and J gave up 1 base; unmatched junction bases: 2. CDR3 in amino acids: CASRGQPNTEAFF. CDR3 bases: TGCGCCAGCAGGGGACAGCCGAACACTGAAGCTTTCTTT.

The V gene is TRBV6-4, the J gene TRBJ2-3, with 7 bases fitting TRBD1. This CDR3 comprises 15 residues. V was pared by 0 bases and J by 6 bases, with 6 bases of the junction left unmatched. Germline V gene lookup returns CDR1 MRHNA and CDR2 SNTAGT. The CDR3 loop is CASSDSRGQMDTQYF. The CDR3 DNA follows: TGTGCCAGCAGTGACTCTCGGGGACAGATGGATACGCAGTATTTT.

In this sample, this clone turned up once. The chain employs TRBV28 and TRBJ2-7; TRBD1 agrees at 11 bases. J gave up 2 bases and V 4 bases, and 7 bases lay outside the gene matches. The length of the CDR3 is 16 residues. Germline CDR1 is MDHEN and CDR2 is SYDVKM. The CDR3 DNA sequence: TGTGCCAGCAGTTCCCCTCCGGGACAGGGGGCCTACGAGCAGTACTTC. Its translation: CASSSPPGQGAYEQYF.

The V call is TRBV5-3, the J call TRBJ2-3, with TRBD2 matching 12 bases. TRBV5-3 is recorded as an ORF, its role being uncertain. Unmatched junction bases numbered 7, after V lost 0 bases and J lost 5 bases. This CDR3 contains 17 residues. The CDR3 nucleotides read TGTGCCAGAAGCTTGGTGGCTAGCGGGAGGGCCCAAGATACGCAGTATTTT. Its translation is CARSLVASGRAQDTQYF.